A single sample is the source of the 9 T cell receptor beta chains below, sequenced in a study of neurological immune-mediated disorders. TCRdb recomputed calls from the 5' RACE reads with MiXCR, one row per CDR3 protein. The table shows 90,000 to 150,000 distinct CDR3 sequences, with about 3.2% occurring only once. The sample consisted of PBMCs. Receptor source: a woman in her 30s with multiple sclerosis.

This clonotype was counted many times. The V call is TRBV3-1, the J call TRBJ2-1; 11 nucleotides line up with TRBD2. Germline V gene lookup returns CDR1 LGHDT and CDR2 YNNKEL (reference sequence). The V gene end was trimmed by 4 bases and the J gene end by 8 bases; junction bases not matched to a gene: 13. The CDR3 covers 17 residues. Here the CDR3 reads CASSLTSGTSGYDEQFF. CDR3 in DNA: TGTGCCAGCAGCCTTACAAGCGGGACTAGCGGTTATGATGAGCAGTTCTTC.

This clonotype has ten or more counts. This chain links TRBV9 with TRBJ1-1; 7 bases agree with TRBD1. The germline V gene encodes CDR1 SGDLS and CDR2 YYNGEE. V gave up 4 bases and J gave up 4 bases; unmatched junction bases: 10. The CDR3 runs to 15 residues. CDR3 region: CASSRTERGPTEAFF. In DNA form, the CDR3 reads TGTGCCAGCAGCAGGACGGAGAGGGGGCCCACTGAAGCTTTCTTT.

The rearrangement joins TRBV10-3 to TRBJ1-2; D is undetermined. Germline lookup yields CDR1 ENHRY and CDR2 SYGVKD. This CDR3 has 13 residues. Between the trimmed V and J ends, which lost 4 bases and 0 bases, there was a span of 6 bases. As DNA, the CDR3 is TGTGCCATCAGTGGCGGAGCTAACTATGGCTACACCTTC. Translating gives CAISGGANYGYTF.

In this sample, this clonotype turned up many times. J is TRBJ1-1 and V is TRBV20-1; D uncertain. V was trimmed by 5 bases and J by 1 base, leaving 11 bases between them. The germline V gene has CDR1 DFQATT and CDR2 SNEGSKA (reference sequence). The CDR3 loop spans 13 amino acids. The CDR3 region is CSADITGNTEAFF. The CDR3 coding sequence is TGCAGTGCTGACATTACTGGGAACACTGAAGCTTTCTTT.

The chain recombines TRBV18 with TRBJ2-7, with D possibly being TRBD1 or TRBD2 (6 bases each). The CDR3 consists of 15 residues. V was shortened by 3 bases and J by 3 bases, with 15 bases between the two germline ends. Germline lookup yields CDR1 KGHSH and CDR2 LQKENI. The CDR3 reads CASSPARGDNYEQYF. The DNA for the CDR3 is TGTGCCAGCTCACCGGCAAGGGGGGACAACTACGAGCAGTACTTC.

The sample holds many counts of this clonotype. The chain employs TRBV7-2 and TRBJ1-2; the D gene is possibly TRBD1 (6 bases). The CDR3 runs 13 residues. Germline V gene sequence: CDR1 SGHTA, CDR2 FQGNSA. V was shortened by 5 bases and J by 4 bases, with 11 bases between the two germline ends. CDR3 in amino acids: CASSARTAYGYTF. The CDR3 nucleotides are TGTGCCAGCAGCGCCAGGACAGCCTATGGCTACACCTTC. The variable domain in full, with the rest retrieved from reference TRBV7-2 and TRBJ1-2, is GAGVSQSPSNKVTEKGKDVELRCDPISGHTALYWYRQSLGQGLEFLIYFQGNSAPDKSGLPSDRFSAERTGGSVSTLTIQRTQQEDSAVYLCASSARTAYGYTFGSGTRLTVV.

There are many counts of this clonotype. This chain links TRBV5-5 with TRBJ1-2; 7 bases are a match to TRBD1. This CDR3 comprises 12 residues. Per germline, CDR1 SGHKS and CDR2 YYEKEE (reference sequence). With 4 bases clipped from V and 7 bases from J, the junction kept 4 bases outside the gene matches. CDR3 in amino acids: CASSPGTAGYTF. CDR3 DNA sequence: TGTGCCAGCAGCCCAGGGACAGCTGGCTACACCTTC.

This clonotype showed up many times. V usage is TRBV20-1 and J usage is TRBJ2-3; weak D call: TRBD2 (7 bases). This CDR3 region has 14 residues. The V end lost 6 bases, the J end lost 4 bases, and 17 bases lay between the germline ends. Germline loops: CDR1 DFQATT, CDR2 SNEGSKA (reference sequence). CDR3 DNA: TGCAGTGCCGAAAGGGGGAGGGTCGCAGATACGCAGTATTTT. It is translated as CSAERGRVADTQYF.

This clonotype was found many times. The chain is built from TRBV27 and TRBJ1-1; D possibly corresponds to TRBD1 (6 bases). Deletions cut 4 bases from V and 7 bases from J, with 16 bases between. Germline CDR1 reads MNHEY; CDR2 reads SMNVEV (reference sequence). The CDR3 length is 14 residues. The CDR3 DNA reads as TGTGCCAGCAGTTCGACGTTTACCAGGGGTGAAGCTTTCTTT. Its translation: CASSSTFTRGEAFF.